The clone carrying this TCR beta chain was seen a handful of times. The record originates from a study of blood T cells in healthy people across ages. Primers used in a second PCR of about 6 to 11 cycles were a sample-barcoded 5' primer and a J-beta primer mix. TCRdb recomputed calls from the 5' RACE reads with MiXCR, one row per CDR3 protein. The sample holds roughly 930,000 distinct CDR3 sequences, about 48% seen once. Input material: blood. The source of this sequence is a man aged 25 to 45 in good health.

The CDR3 nucleotides read TGTGCCAGCAGCTCACAGGGGTGGGGGAACACTGAAGCTTTCTTT. The encoded protein is CASSSQGWGNTEAFF. This chain connects TRBV11-2 to TRBJ1-1, with 7 bases fitting TRBD1. Per germline, CDR1 SGHAT and CDR2 FQNNGV. The CDR3 covers 15 residues. After removal of 4 bases from V and 1 base from J, the junction contained 6 bases not matched to a gene.